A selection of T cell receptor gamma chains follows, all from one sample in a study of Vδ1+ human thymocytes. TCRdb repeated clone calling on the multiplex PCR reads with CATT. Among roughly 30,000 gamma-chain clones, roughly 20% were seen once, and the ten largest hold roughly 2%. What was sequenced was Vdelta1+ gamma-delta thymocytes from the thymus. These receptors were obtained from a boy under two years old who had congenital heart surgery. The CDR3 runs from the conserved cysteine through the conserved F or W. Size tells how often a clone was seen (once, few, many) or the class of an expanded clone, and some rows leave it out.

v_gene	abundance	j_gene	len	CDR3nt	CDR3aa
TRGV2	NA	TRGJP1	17	TGTGCCACCTGGGACGGGCGAGGTGATACCACTGGTTGGTTCAAGATATTT	CATWDGRGDTTGWFKIF
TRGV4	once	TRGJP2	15	TGTGCCACCTGGGATCCCCAGGGGAGTGATTGGATCAAGACGTTT	CATWDPQGSDWIKTF
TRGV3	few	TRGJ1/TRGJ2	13	TGTGCCACCTGGGACACCCAAGGCTATAAGAAACTCTTT	CATWDTQGYKKLF
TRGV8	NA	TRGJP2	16	TGTGCCACCTGGGACGGCCTTACTAGTAGTGATTGGATCAAGACGTTT	CATWDGLTSSDWIKTF
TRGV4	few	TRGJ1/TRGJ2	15	TGTGCCACCTGGGATCTTAAAATCAATTATTATAAGAAACTCTTT	CATWDLKINYYKKLF
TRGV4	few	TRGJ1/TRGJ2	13	TGTGCCACCTGGGATGGACTTTATTATAAGAAACTCTTT	CATWDGLYYKKLF
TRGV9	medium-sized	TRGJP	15	TGTGCCTTGTGGGAGGTGGAGTTGGGCAAAAAAATCAAGGTATTT	CALWEVELGKKIKVF
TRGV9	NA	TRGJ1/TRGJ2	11	TGTGCCTTGTGGGATGGCCATAAGAAACTCTTT	CALWDGHKKLF
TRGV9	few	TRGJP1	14	TGTGCCTTGTGGGAGCCTCTGGGGGGTTGGTTCAAGATATTT	CALWEPLGGWFKIF
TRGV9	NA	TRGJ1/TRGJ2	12	TGTGCCTTGTGGTTAAATTATTATAAGAAACTCTTT	CALWLNYYKKLF
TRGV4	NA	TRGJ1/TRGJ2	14	TGTGCCACCTGGGATGGGCCCAAGTACTATAAGAAACTCTTT	CATWDGPKYYKKLF
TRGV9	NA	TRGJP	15	TGTGCCTTGTGGGATCAAGAGTTGGGCAAAAAAATCAAGGTATTT	CALWDQELGKKIKVF
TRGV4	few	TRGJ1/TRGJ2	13	TGTGCCACCTGGGATGGGGGGCATTATAAGAAACTCTTT	CATWDGGHYKKLF
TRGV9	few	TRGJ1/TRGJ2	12	TGTGCCTTGTGGGAGAAATACTATAAGAAACTCTTT	CALWEKYYKKLF
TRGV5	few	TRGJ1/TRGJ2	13	TGTGCCACCTGGGACAGATTTTCTTATAAGAAACTCTTT	CATWDRFSYKKLF
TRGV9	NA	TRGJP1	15	TGTGCCTTGTGGGAGACCTTAGGCGCTGGTTGGTTCAAGATATTT	CALWETLGAGWFKIF
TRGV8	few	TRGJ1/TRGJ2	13	TGTGCCACCTGGGATCGAAGGTATTATAAGAAACTCTTT	CATWDRRYYKKLF
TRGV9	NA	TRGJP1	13	TGTGCCTTGTGGGAGTCCACTGGTTGGTTCAAGATATTT	CALWESTGWFKIF
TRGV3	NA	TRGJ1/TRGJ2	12	TGTGCCACCTGGGACTGGTGGAATAAGAAACTCTTT	CATWDWWNKKLF
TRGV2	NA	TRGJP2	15	TGTGCCACCTGGGACGCCCATAGTAGTGATTGGATCAAGACGTTT	CATWDAHSSDWIKTF
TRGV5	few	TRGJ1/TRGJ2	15	TGTGCCACCTGGGACGGGGGTTCCCCTTATTATAAGAAACTCTTT	CATWDGGSPYYKKLF
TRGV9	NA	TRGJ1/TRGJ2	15	TGTGCCTTGTGGGAGGTGTGGGGGACTTATTATAAGAAACTCTTT	CALWEVWGTYYKKLF
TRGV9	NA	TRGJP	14	TGTGCCTTGTGGTGGGTGTTGGGCAAAAAAATCAAGGTATTT	CALWWVLGKKIKVF
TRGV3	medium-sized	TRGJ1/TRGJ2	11	TGTGCCACCTGGGACAGGCAAGGGAAACTCTTT	CATWDRQGKLF
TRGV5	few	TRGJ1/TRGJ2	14	TGTGCCACCTGGGACAGGCCCGGGGGTTATAAGAAACTCTTT	CATWDRPGGYKKLF
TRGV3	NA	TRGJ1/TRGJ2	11	TGTGCCACCTGGGAGTCCCTTATTAAACTCTTT	CATWESLIKLF
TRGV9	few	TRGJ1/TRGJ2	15	TGTGCCTTGTGGGAGGTGCAAAGAAAGGGATATAAGAAACTCTTT	CALWEVQRKGYKKLF
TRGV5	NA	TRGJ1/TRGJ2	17	TGTGCCACCTGGGACAGACTCCATATACCGAATTATTATAAGAAACTCTTT	CATWDRLHIPNYYKKLF
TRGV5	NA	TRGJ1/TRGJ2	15	TGTGCCACCTGGGACAGGCAGTCGAATTATTATAAGAAACTCTTT	CATWDRQSNYYKKLF
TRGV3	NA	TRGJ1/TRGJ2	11	TGTGCCACCTGGCGGGGTTATAAGAAACTCTTT	CATWRGYKKLF
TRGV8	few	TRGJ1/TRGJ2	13	TGTGCCACCTGGGATAGGCTACATTATAAGAAACTCTTT	CATWDRLHYKKLF
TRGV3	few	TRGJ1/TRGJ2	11	TGTGCCACCTGGGACTCTATTAAGAAACTCTTT	CATWDSIKKLF
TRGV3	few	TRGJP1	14	TGCGCCACCTGGGGCTATACCACTGGTTGGTTCAAGATATTT	CATWGYTTGWFKIF
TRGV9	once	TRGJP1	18	TGTGCCTTGTGGGATCATTCAGCAGTTCCGACCACTGGTTGGTTCAAGATATTT	CALWDHSAVPTTGWFKIF
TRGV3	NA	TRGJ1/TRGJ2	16	TGTGCCACCTGGGACTCCGAGGTTCCTAATTATTATAAGAAACTCTTT	CATWDSEVPNYYKKLF
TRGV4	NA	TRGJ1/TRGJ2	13	TGTGCCACCTGGGAAACGAATTATTATAAGAAACTCTTT	CATWETNYYKKLF
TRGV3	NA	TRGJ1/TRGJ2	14	TGTGCCACCTGGGACAGGACCCGTTATTATAAGAAACTCTTT	CATWDRTRYYKKLF
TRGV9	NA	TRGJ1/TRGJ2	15	TGTGCCTTGTGGGAGGTGCCCCGGTGGAAAGCCAAGAAACTCTTT	CALWEVPRWKAKKLF
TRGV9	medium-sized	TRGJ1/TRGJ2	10	TGTGCCTTGTGGGATTATAAGAAACTCTTT	CALWDYKKLF
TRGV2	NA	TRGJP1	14	TGTGCCACCTGGGACGGATTCACTGGTTGGTTCAAGATATTT	CATWDGFTGWFKIF
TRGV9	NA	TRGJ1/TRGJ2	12	TGTGCCTTGTGGGCAACCTTGTATGGGAAACTCTTT	CALWATLYGKLF
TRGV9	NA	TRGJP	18	TGTGCCTTGTGGGAGGTGCGATTCTGGAGGTTGGGCAAAAAAATCAAGGTATTT	CALWEVRFWRLGKKIKVF
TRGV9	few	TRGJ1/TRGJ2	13	TGTGCCTTGTGGGAGGTGCCCAAACCCAAGAAACTCTTT	CALWEVPKPKKLF
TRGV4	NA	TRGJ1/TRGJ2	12	TGTGCCACCTGGGATGGAAGGGACAAGAAACTCTTT	CATWDGRDKKLF
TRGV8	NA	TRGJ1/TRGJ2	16	TGTGCCACCTGGGATAGAGGTATTAAGGGGTGTTATAAGAAACTCTTT	CATWDRGIKGCYKKLF
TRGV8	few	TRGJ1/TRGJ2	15	TGTGCCACCTGGGATATCGGTCCGAATTATTATAAGAAACTCTTT	CATWDIGPNYYKKLF
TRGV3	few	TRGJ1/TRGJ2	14	TGTGCCACCTGGGACAGGCGAAATTATTATAAGAAACTCTTT	CATWDRRNYYKKLF
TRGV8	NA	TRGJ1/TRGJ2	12	TGTGCCACCTGGGATAAGGGATATAAGAAACTCTTT	CATWDKGYKKLF
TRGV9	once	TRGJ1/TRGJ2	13	TGTGCCTTGTGGGAGAGGCCGTTGGATAAGAAACTCTTT	CALWERPLDKKLF
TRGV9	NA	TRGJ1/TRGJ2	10	TGTGCCTTGGTTTATTATAAGAAACTCTTT	CALVYYKKLF
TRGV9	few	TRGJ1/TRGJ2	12	TGTGCCTTGTGGGAGGGCGAGAATAAGAAACTCTTT	CALWEGENKKLF
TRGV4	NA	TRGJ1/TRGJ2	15	TGTGCCACCTGGGATGGGCAAGGAACGGATTATAAGAAACTCTTT	CATWDGQGTDYKKLF
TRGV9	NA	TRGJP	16	TGTGCCTTGTGGGCTTCTGAAGAGTTGGGCAAAAAAATCAAGGTATTT	CALWASEELGKKIKVF
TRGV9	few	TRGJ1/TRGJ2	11	TGTGCCTTGTGGGAGCCGGATAAGAAACTCTTT	CALWEPDKKLF